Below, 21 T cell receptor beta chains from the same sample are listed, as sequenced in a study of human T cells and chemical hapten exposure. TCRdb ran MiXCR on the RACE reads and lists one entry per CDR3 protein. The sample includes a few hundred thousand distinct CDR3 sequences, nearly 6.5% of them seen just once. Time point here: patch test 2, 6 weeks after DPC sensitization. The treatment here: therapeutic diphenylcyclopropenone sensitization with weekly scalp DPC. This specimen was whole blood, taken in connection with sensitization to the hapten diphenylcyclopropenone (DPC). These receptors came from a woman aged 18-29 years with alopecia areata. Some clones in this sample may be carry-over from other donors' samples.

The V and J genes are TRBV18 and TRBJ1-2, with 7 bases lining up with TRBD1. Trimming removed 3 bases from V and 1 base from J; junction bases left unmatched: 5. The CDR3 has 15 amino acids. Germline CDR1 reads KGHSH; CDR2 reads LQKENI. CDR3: CASSPGTAVNYGYTF. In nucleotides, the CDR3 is TGTGCCAGCTCACCGGGGACAGCGGTTAACTATGGCTACACCTTC.

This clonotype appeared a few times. The CDR3 is CASSGTGGLEAFF. As DNA, the CDR3 is TGTGCCAGCTCTGGCACAGGGGGCTTGGAAGCTTTCTTT. This chain links TRBV7-2 with TRBJ1-1; 9 positions agree with TRBD1. The germline V gene has CDR1 SGHTA and CDR2 FQGNSA. The CDR3 has 13 amino acids. V dropped 8 bases and J dropped 8; count of bases not matched to a gene: 9.

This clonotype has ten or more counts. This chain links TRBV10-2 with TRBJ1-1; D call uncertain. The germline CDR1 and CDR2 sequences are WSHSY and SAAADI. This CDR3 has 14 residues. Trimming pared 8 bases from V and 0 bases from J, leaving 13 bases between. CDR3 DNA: TGCGCCAGCGAAGGACGCTCGCTGAACACTGAAGCTTTCTTT. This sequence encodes CASEGRSLNTEAFF.

In DNA, the CDR3 is TGCGCCAGCAGCTCGTCTAGCGGTCGGGAGACCCAGTACTTC. Amino acid sequence: CASSSSSGRETQYF. This sequence joins TRBV5-1 and TRBJ2-5; 7 positions match TRBD2. The CDR3 is 14 residues long. V lost 3 bases to trimming and J lost 5 bases; unmatched junction nucleotides: 7. From germline, CDR1 is SGHRS and CDR2 YFSETQ.

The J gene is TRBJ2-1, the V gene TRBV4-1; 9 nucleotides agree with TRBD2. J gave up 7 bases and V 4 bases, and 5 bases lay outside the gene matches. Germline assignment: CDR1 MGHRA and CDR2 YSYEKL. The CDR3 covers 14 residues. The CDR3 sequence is CASSLGTSPNEQFF. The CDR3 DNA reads TGCGCCAGCAGCCTCGGGACTAGCCCTAATGAGCAGTTCTTC.

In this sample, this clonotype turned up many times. The CDR3, as DNA: TGTGCCACCAGCCCGTGGACCAAGGCGGGTGAAAAACTGTTTTTT. It translates to CATSPWTKAGEKLFF. The rearrangement joins TRBV15 to TRBJ1-4; D is undetermined. Germline V gene lookup returns CDR1 LNHNV and CDR2 YYDKDF (reference sequence). V was cut by 5 bases and J by 7 bases, with 17 bases left in between. The CDR3 runs to 15 residues.

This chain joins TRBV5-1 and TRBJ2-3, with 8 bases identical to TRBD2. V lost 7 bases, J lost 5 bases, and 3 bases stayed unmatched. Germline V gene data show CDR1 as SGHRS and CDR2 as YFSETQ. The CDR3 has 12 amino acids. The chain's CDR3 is CASGLAGDTQYF. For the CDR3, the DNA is TGCGCCAGCGGACTAGCTGGAGATACGCAGTATTTT. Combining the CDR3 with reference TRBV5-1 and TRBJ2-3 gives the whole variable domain KAGVTQTPRYLIKTRGQQVTLSCSPISGHRSVSWYQQTPGQGLQFLFEYFSETQRNKGNFPGRFSGRQFSNSRSEMNVSTLELGDSALYLCASGLAGDTQYFGPGTRLTVL.

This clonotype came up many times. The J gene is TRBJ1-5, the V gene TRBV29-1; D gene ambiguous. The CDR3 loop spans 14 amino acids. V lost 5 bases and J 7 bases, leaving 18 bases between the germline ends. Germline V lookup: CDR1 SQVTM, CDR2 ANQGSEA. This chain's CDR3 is CSVQSLDGRQPQHF. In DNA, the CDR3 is TGCAGCGTTCAATCCCTGGACGGGCGGCAGCCCCAGCATTTT.

Written as DNA, the CDR3 is TGTGCCAGCACCTCCCGGTCGACAGGGTGGAACACTGAAGCTTTCTTT. Translation: CASTSRSTGWNTEAFF. V gene TRBV25-1 combines with J gene TRBJ1-1, with 7 bases aligning to TRBD1. The CDR3 loop spans 16 amino acids. With V trimmed by 7 bases and J by 1 base, 12 bases remained unmatched. In germline, CDR1 is MGHDK, CDR2 SYGVNS. Drawing the rest from reference TRBV25-1 and TRBJ1-1, the complete variable domain is EADIYQTPRYLVIGTGKKITLECSQTMGHDKMYWYQQDPGMELHLIHYSYGVNSTEKGDLSSESTVSRIRTEHFPLTLESARPSHTSQYLCASTSRSTGWNTEAFFGQGTRLTVV.

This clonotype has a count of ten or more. CDR3 loop: CSVPGQGAYEQYF. CDR3 DNA sequence: TGCAGTGTCCCGGGACAGGGGGCGTACGAGCAGTACTTC. The chain has TRBV20-1 and TRBJ2-7; 12 positions match TRBD1. The CDR3 length is 13 residues. V lost 7 bases to trimming and J lost 4 bases; unmatched junction nucleotides: 5. Germline V CDR1 and CDR2: DFQATT, SNEGSKA (reference sequence).

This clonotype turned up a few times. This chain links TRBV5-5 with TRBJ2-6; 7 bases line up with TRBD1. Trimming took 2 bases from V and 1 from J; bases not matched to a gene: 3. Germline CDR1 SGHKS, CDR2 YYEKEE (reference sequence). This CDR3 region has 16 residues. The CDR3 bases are TGTGCCAGCAGCTTAGAGACAGGGTCTGGGGCCAACGTCCTGACTTTC. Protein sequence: CASSLETGSGANVLTF.

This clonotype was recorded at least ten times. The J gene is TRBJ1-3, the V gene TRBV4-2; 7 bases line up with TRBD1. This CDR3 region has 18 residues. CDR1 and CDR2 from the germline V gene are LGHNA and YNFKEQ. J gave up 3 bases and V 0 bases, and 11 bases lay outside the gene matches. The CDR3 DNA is TGTGCCAGCAGCCAAGAAGCCGCAGGGGGTATAGTTGGAAACACCATATATTTT. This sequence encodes CASSQEAAGGIVGNTIYF.

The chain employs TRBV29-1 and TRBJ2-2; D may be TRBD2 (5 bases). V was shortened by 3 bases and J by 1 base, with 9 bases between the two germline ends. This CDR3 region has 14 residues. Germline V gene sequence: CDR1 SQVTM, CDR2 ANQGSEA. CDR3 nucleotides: TGCAGCGTTGAGGGGAGAATGAACACCGGGGAGCTGTTTTTT. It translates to CSVEGRMNTGELFF.

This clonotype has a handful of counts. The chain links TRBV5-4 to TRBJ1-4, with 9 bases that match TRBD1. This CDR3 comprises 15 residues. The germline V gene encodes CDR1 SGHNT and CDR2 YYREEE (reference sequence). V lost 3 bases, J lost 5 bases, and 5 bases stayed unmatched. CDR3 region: CASSSRDRANEKLFF. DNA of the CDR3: TGTGCCAGCAGCTCCCGGGACAGGGCCAATGAAAAACTGTTTTTT.

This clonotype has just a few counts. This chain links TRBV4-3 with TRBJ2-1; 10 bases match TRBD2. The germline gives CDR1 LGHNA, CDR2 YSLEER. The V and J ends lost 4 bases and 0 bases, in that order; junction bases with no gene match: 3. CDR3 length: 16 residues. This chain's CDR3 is CASSRERGGSYNEQFF. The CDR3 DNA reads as TGCGCCAGCAGCCGAGAGCGGGGGGGCTCCTACAATGAGCAGTTCTTC.

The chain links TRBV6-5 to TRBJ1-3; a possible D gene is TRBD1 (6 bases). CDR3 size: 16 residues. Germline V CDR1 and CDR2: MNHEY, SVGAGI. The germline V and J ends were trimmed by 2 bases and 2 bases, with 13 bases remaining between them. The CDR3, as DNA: TGTGCCAGCAGTTACGGTGGGACAAGGACTGGAAACACCATATATTTT. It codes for CASSYGGTRTGNTIYF.

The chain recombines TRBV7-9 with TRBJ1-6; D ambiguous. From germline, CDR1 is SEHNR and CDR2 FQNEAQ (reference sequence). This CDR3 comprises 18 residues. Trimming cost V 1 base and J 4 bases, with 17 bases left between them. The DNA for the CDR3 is TGTGCCAGCAGCTTAGGTTCGTCCTGGAGCGAGTATAATTCACCCCTCCACTTT. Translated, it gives CASSLGSSWSEYNSPLHF.

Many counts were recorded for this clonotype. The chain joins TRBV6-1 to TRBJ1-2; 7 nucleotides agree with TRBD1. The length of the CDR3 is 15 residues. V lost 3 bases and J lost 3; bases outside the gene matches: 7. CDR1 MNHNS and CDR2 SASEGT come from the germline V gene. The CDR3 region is CASSDAGQDHYGYTF. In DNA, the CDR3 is TGTGCCAGCAGTGACGCCGGACAGGACCACTATGGCTACACCTTC.

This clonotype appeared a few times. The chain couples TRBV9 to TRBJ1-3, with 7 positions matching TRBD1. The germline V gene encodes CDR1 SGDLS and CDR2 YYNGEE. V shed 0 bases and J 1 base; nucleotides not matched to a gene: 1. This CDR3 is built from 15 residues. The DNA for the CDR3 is TGTGCCAGCAGCGTAGGGGGACAGTCTGGAAACACCATATATTTT. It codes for CASSVGGQSGNTIYF.

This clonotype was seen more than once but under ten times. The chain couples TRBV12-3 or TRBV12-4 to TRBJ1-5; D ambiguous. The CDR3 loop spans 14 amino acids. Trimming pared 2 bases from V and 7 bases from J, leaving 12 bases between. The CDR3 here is CASSLKRFGQPQHF. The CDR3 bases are TGTGCCAGCAGTTTAAAGCGATTCGGCCAGCCCCAGCATTTT.

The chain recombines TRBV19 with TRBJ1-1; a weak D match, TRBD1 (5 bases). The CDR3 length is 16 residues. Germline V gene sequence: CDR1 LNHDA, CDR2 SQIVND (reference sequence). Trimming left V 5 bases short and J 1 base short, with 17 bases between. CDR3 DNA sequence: TGTGCCAGTAGTCCCTCACCGGGACGCGAGAACACTGAAGCTTTCTTT. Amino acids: CASSPSPGRENTEAFF.